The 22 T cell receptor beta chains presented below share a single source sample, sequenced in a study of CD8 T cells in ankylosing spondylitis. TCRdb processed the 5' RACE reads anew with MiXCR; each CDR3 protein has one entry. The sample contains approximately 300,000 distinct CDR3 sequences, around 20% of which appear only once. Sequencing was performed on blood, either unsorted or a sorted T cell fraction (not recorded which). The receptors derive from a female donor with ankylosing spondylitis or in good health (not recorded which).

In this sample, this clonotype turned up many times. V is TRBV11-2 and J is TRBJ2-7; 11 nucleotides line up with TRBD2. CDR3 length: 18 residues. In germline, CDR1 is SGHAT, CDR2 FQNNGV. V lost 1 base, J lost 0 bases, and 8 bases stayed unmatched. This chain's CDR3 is CASSLVASGRTSSYEQYF. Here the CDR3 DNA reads TGTGCCAGCAGCTTAGTTGCTAGCGGGAGGACCAGCTCCTACGAGCAGTACTTC.

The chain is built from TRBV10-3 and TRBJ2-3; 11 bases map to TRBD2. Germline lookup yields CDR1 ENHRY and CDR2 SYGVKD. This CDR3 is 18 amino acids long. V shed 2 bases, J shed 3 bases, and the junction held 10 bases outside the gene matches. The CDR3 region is CAISERGLPSGGTDTQYF. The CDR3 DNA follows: TGTGCCATCAGTGAGCGGGGTTTGCCTAGCGGGGGGACAGATACGCAGTATTTT.

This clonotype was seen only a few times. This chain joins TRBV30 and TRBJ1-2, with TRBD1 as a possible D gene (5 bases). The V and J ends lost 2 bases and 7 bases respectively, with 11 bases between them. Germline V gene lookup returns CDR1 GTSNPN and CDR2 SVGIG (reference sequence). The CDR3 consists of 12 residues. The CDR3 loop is CAWSPRDSGYTF. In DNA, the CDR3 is TGTGCCTGGAGTCCACGGGACTCTGGCTACACCTTC.

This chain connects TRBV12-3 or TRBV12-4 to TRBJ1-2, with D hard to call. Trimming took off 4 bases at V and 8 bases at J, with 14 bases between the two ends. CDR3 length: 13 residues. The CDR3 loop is CASSSLGSWGYTF. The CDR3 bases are TGTGCCAGCAGTTCCTTGGGGTCTTGGGGCTACACCTTC.

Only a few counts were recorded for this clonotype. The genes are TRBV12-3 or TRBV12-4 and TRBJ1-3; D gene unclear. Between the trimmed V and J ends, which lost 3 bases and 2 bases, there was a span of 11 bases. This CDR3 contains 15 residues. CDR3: CASSFNRPAGNTIYF. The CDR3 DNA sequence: TGTGCCAGCAGTTTTAACAGACCGGCTGGAAACACCATATATTTT.

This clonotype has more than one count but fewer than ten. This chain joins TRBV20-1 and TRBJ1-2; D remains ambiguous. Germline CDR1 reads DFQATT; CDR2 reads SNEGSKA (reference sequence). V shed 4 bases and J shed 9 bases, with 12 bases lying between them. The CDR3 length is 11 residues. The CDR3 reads CSANKDVRYTF. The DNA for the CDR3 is TGCAGTGCTAATAAGGACGTGCGCTACACCTTC.

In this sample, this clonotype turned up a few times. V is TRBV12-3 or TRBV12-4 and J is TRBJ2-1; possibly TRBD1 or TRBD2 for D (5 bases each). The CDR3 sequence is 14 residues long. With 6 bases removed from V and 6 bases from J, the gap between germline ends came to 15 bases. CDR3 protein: CASRPPGPPNEQFF. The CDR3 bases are TGTGCCAGCAGGCCCCCGGGACCACCCAATGAGCAGTTCTTC.

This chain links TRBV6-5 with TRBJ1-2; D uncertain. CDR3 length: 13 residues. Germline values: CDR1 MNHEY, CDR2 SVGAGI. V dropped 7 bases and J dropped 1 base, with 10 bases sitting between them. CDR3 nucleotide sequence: TGTGCCAGCACCCCCCGATTTAACTATGGCTACACCTTC. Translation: CASTPRFNYGYTF.

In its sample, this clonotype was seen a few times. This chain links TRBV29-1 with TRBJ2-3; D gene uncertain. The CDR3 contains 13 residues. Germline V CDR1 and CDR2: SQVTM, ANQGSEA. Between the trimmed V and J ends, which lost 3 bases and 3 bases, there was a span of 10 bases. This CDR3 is CSVEQLFTDTQYF. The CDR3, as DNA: TGCAGCGTTGAGCAATTATTTACAGATACGCAGTATTTT.

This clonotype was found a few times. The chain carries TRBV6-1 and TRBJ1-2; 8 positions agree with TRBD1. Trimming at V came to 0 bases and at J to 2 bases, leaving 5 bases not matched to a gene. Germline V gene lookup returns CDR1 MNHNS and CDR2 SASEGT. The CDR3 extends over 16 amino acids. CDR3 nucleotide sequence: TGTGCCAGCAGTGAAGCCGGGACAGGAGCCAACTATGGCTACACCTTC. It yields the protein CASSEAGTGANYGYTF.

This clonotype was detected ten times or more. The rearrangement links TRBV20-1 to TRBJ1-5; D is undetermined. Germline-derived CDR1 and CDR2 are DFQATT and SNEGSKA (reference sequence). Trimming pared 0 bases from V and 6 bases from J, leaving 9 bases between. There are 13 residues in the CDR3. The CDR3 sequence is CSARDQAGQPQHF. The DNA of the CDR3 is TGCAGTGCTAGAGATCAAGCCGGTCAGCCCCAGCATTTT.

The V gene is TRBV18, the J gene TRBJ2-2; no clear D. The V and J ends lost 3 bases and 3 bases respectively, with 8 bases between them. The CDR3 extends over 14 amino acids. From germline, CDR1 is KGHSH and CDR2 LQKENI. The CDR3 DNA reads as TGTGCCAGCTCACCTGCAGGTTACACCGGGGAGCTGTTTTTT. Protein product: CASSPAGYTGELFF.

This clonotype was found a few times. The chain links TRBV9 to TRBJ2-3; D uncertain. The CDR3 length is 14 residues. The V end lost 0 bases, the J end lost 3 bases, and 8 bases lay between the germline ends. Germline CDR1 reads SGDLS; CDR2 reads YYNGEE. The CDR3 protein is CASSVGPDTDTQYF. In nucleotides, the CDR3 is TGTGCCAGCAGCGTAGGACCAGATACAGATACGCAGTATTTT.

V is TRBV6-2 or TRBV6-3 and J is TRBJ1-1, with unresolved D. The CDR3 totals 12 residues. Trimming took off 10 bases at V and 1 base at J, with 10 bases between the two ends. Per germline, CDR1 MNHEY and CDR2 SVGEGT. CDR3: CAIGEPNTEAFF. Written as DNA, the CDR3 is TGTGCCATCGGAGAGCCGAACACTGAAGCTTTCTTT.

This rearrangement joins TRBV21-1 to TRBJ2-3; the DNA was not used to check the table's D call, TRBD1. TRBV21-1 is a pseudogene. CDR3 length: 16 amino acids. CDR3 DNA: TGTGCCAGCAGCAAAGCGGACCGCCGGGGGAAAGATACGCAGTATTTT. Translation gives CASSKADRRGKDTQYF.

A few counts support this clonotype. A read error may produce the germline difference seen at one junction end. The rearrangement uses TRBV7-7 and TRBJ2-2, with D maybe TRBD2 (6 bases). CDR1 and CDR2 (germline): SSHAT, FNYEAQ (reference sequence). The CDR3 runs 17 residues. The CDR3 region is CASSPRPRGLTTGELFF. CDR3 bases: TGTGCTAGCAGCCCCCGCCCCCGGGGGTTGACCACCGGGGAGCTGTTTTTT.

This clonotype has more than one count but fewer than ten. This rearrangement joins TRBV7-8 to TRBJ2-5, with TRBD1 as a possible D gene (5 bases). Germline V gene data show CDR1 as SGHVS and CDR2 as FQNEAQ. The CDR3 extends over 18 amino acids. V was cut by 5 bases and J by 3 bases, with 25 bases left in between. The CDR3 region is CASSINARDGKRKETQYF. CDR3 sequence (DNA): TGTGCCAGCAGCATCAACGCCAGGGATGGGAAAAGGAAAGAGACCCAGTACTTC.

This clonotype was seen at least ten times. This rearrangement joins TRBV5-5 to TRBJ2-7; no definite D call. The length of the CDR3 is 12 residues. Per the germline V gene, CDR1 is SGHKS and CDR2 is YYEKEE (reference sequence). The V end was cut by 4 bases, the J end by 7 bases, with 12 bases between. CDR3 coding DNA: TGTGCCAGCAGCCGGCACCCTTGGGAGCAGTACTTC. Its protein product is CASSRHPWEQYF.

DNA for the CDR3: TGTGCCAGCAGTTTTGGGGGGGCCTACAATGAGCAGTTCTTC. This gives the protein CASSFGGAYNEQFF. The rearrangement joins TRBV6-2 or TRBV6-3 to TRBJ2-1; 7 nucleotides match TRBD2. Unmatched junction bases numbered 2, after V lost 4 bases and J lost 2 bases. CDR3 length: 14 residues. Germline-derived CDR1 and CDR2 are MNHEY and SVGEGT.

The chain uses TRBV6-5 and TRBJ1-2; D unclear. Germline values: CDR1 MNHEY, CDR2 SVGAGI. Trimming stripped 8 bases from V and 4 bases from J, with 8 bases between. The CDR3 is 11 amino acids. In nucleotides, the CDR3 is TGTGCCAGCGGGTGGGGCTATGGCTACACCTTC. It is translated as CASGWGYGYTF.

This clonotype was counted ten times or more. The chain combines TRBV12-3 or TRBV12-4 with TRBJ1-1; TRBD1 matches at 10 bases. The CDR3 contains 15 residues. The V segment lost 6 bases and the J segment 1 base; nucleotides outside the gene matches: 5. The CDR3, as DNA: TGTGCCAGCAGGAATGGGGACAGGGGGAACACTGAAGCTTTCTTT. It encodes CASRNGDRGNTEAFF.

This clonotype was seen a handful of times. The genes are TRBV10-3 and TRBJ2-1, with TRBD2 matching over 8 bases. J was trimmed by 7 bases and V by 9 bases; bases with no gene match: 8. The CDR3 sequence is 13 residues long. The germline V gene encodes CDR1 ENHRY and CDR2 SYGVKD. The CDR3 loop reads CAITAGVMNEQFF. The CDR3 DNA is TGTGCCATTACAGCGGGAGTTATGAATGAGCAGTTCTTC.